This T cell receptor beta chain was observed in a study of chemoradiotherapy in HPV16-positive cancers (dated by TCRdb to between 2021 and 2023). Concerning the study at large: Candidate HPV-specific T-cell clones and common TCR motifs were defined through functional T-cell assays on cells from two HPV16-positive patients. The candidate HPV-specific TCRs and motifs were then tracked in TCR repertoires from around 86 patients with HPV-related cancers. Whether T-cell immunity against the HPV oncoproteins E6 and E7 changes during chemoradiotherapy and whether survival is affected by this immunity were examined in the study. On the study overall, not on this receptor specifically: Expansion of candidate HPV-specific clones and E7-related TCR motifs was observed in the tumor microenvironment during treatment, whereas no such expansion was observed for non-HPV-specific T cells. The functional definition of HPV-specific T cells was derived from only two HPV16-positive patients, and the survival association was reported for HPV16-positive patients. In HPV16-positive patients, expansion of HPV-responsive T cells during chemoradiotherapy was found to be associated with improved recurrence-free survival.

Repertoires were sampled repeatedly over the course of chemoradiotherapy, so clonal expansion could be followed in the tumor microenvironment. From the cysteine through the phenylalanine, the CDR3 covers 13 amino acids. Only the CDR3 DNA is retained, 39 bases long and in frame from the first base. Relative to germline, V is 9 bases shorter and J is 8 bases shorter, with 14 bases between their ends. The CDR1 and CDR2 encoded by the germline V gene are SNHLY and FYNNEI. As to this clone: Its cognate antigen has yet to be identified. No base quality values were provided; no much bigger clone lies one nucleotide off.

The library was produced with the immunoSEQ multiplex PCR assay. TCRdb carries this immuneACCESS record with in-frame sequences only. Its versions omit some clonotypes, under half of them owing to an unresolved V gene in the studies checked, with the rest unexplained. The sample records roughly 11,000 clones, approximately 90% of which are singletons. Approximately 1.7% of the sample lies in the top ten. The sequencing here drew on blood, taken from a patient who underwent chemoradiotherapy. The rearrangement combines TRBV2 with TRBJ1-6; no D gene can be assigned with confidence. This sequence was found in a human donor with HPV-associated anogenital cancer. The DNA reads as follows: TGTGCCAGGAAAACCCAATGGGATTCACCCCTCCACTTT. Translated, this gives CARKTQWDSPLHF.